This T cell receptor beta chain is from a study of CD4 T cells in relation to SARS-CoV-2 and coronaviruses. Comments on this clone: The antigen remains undetermined.

Uncultured naive and memory CD4+ T cells supplied DNA for deep TCR-beta sequencing. The repertoire was sequenced with immunoSEQ multiplex PCR; TCRdb's copy has only in-frame clones and lacks some. Here the sample spans 35,000 to 40,000 clones, 75% to 90% being singletons. Study conclusions and caveats: In around 60% of donors, memory CD4+ clonotypes crossrecognized SARS-CoV-2 and at least one common cold coronavirus spike.

The germline V gene encodes CDR1 LGHDT and CDR2 YNNKEL (reference sequence). The germline V and J ends were trimmed by 1 base and 3 bases, with 16 bases remaining between them. This CDR3 has 16 residues. This sequence originates from an adult with COVID-19. V and J are TRBV3-1 (or the pseudogene TRBV3-2) and TRBJ2-7, with D tentatively TRBD1 or TRBD2 (5 bases each). Sequencing used memory CD4+ T cells from PBMCs. The CDR3 loop is CASSQGGGGKIYEQYF. CDR3 sequence (DNA): TGTGCCAGCAGCCAAGGGGGCGGAGGAAAAATCTACGAGCAGTACTTC.